This TCR beta chain was captured in a study of shared clonotypes between healthy human individuals. Study overall: The composition of the donors was a couple of women and a few men aged 18 to 49.

Study results and limitations: Several donors had around 5% of their naive CD4 clonotypes in common. Clonotypes shared by all four sorted-subset donors had higher generation probabilities than non-shared clonotypes. Though the depth was large, rarefaction showed that sorted-subset sequencing was incomplete.

TCRdb's table, derived via immunoSEQ multiplex PCR, lists solely in-frame clones and lacks some. Of 950,000 to 1,200,000 clones in the sample, approximately 80% were seen once. In regard to this clone: Its antigen remains unknown.

The CDR3 runs to 16 residues. CDR1 is SGHAT and CDR2 is FQNNGV in the germline V gene. The V and J ends lost 5 bases and 2 bases respectively, with 19 bases between them. Input material: memory CD4+ T cells from PBMCs. The subset denotes: CD45RA-negative fraction. The TCR originated in a man between 18 and 35 years old in good health. Some clones in this sample may be carry-over from other donors' samples. The chain is built from TRBV11-2 and TRBJ2-7, with D possibly matching TRBD1 (6 bases). The CDR3 DNA is TGTGCCAGCAGCCTTCCCGGGACAAGTCGTACCTACGAGCAGTACTTC. Its protein is CASSLPGTSRTYEQYF.